A single sample is the source of the 22 T cell receptor beta chains below, sequenced in a study of T-cell reconstitution after alpha-beta-depleted transplantation in children. During its preparation, the TCRbeta library received unique molecular identifiers. TCRdb reanalysed the PCR reads using MiXCR and keeps one entry per CDR3 protein. The table has about 350,000 distinct CDR3 sequences, 10% to 15% seen once. Specimen: PBMCs, collected from the stem cell graft. The source is a human donor who donated a stem cell graft to a child with Fanconi anemia.

V and J are TRBV28 and TRBJ1-5, with 7 bases matching TRBD1. The CDR3 extends over 14 amino acids. Germline CDR1 reads MDHEN; CDR2 reads SYDVKM. J lost 7 bases, V lost 5 bases, and 8 bases had no gene match. CDR3 in amino acids: CASSPPTGVQPQHF. CDR3 nucleotide sequence: TGTGCCAGCAGTCCCCCTACAGGGGTCCAGCCCCAGCATTTT.

CDR3 sequence: CASSYSDSRTVYGYTF. The CDR3 bases are TGTGCCAGCAGCTACTCCGATTCGAGGACCGTCTATGGCTACACCTTC. J is TRBJ1-2 and V is TRBV7-9; D is unresolved. Trimming stripped 4 bases from V and 4 bases from J, with 19 bases between. The CDR3 has 16 amino acids. Germline CDR1 and CDR2: SEHNR and FQNEAQ (reference sequence).

The chain employs TRBV7-3 and TRBJ2-1; D ambiguous. This CDR3 has 11 residues. V lost 1 base, J lost 15 bases, and 10 bases lay in between. In germline, CDR1 is SGHTA, CDR2 FQGTGA. CDR3 sequence (DNA): TGTGCCAGCAGCTTAATGGGTACCGGGTTCTTC. Translating gives CASSLMGTGFF.

This clonotype was observed a few times. V usage is TRBV20-1 and J usage is TRBJ2-1; 9 nucleotides agree with TRBD2. This CDR3 is 17 amino acids long. V was clipped by 4 bases and J by 7 bases; unmatched bases: 17. Germline CDR1 is DFQATT and CDR2 is SNEGSKA (reference sequence). The CDR3 coding sequence is TGCAGTGCTAACCTAATGGGCGGGGGGGCCTTAGGGAATGAGCAGTTCTTC. Amino acid sequence: CSANLMGGGALGNEQFF.

The chain joins TRBV7-9 to TRBJ1-2, with D uncertain. The length of the CDR3 is 14 residues. The germline V and J ends were trimmed by 1 base and 3 bases, with 9 bases remaining between them. The germline gives CDR1 SEHNR, CDR2 FQNEAQ (reference sequence). CDR3 region: CASSLGRPHYGYTF. The CDR3, as DNA: TGTGCCAGCAGCTTAGGGCGGCCGCACTATGGCTACACCTTC.

This clonotype was recorded a few times. The chain joins TRBV6-2 or TRBV6-3 to TRBJ2-1; 8 bases align to TRBD1. The length of the CDR3 is 13 residues. Germline V gene data show CDR1 as MNHEY and CDR2 as SVGEGT. The V segment lost 10 bases and the J segment 9 bases; nucleotides outside the gene matches: 11. CDR3 amino acids: CAIQTGESAEQFF. CDR3 DNA sequence: TGTGCCATTCAGACAGGGGAATCTGCTGAGCAGTTCTTC.

V is TRBV20-1 and J is TRBJ1-4, with 8 bases matching TRBD1. The CDR3 has 13 amino acids. Germline trimming cut 2 bases from V and 11 bases from J; bases unmatched to any gene: 7. CDR1 is DFQATT and CDR2 is SNEGSKA in the germline V gene (reference sequence). The CDR3 loop is CSARLGQGGKLFF. As DNA, the CDR3 is TGCAGTGCTAGACTTGGACAGGGCGGGAAACTGTTTTTT.

This clonotype has ten or more counts. The genes are TRBV12-3 or TRBV12-4 and TRBJ1-5; D is unresolved. V shed 0 bases and J shed 0 bases, with 6 bases lying between them. The CDR3 sequence is 15 residues long. The DNA for the CDR3 is TGTGCCAGCAGTTTAGCAGACCTTAGCAATCAGCCCCAGCATTTT. Amino acid sequence: CASSLADLSNQPQHF.

There are a few counts of this clonotype. The DNA for the CDR3 is TGTGCCAGCAGCTCCCCGTCGGTGGGGGAAAAACTGTTTTTT. It translates to CASSSPSVGEKLFF. The chain combines TRBV11-2 with TRBJ1-4; D is unresolved. V was trimmed by 4 bases and J by 8 bases, leaving 14 bases between them. CDR3 length equals 14 residues. Germline values: CDR1 SGHAT, CDR2 FQNNGV.

The rearrangement uses TRBV10-2 and TRBJ2-1, with D possibly being TRBD2 (5 bases). Germline V gene sequence: CDR1 WSHSY, CDR2 SAAADI. The CDR3 has 14 amino acids. Between the trimmed V and J ends, which lost 0 bases and 5 bases, there was a span of 8 bases. The CDR3 sequence is CASSESRAHNEQFF. The CDR3 DNA sequence: TGCGCCAGCAGTGAGTCGAGGGCCCACAATGAGCAGTTCTTC.

This clonotype showed up just a few times. The chain uses TRBV28 and TRBJ2-7; D perhaps matches TRBD2 (5 bases). This CDR3 comprises 14 residues. CDR1 MDHEN and CDR2 SYDVKM come from the germline V gene. V dropped 10 bases and J dropped 0 bases, with 16 bases sitting between them. The CDR3 DNA follows: TGTGCCACCATTACTACGGGGAGCTCCTACGAGCAGTACGTC. Encoded protein: CATITTGSSYEQYV.

This clonotype came up many times. The chain has TRBV12-3 or TRBV12-4 and TRBJ2-1, with 11 bases matching TRBD2. V was clipped by 7 bases and J by 0 bases; unmatched bases: 2. CDR3 length equals 15 residues. In DNA, the CDR3 is TGTGCCAGCATAGCGGGGGGGCGCTCCTACAATGAGCAGTTCTTC. Protein product: CASIAGGRSYNEQFF.

The gene calls are TRBV7-9 and TRBJ1-6; no clear D. Trimming shortened V by 1 base and J by 7 bases, and 8 bases separated the two germline ends. Per germline, CDR1 SEHNR and CDR2 FQNEAQ (reference sequence). This CDR3 spans 14 amino acids. The CDR3 region is CASSLVFGNSPLHF. CDR3 nucleotide sequence: TGTGCCAGCAGCTTAGTCTTCGGGAATTCACCCCTCCACTTT.

This clonotype showed up many times. V and J are TRBV10-2 and TRBJ2-7; D gene uncertain. The CDR3 runs 14 residues. The germline CDR1 and CDR2 sequences are WSHSY and SAAADI. V was clipped by 7 bases and J by 3 bases, with 16 bases between them. In nucleotides, the CDR3 is TGCGCCAGCAAGCCGGCAGGCGATTACTACGAGCAGTACTTC. Translated, it gives CASKPAGDYYEQYF.

This clonotype was observed a few times. This sequence joins TRBV4-3 and TRBJ2-3, with D perhaps TRBD1 (6 bases). Looked up from germline, CDR1 is LGHNA and CDR2 is YSLEER. This CDR3 is 16 amino acids long. V was trimmed by 3 bases and J by 2 bases, leaving 15 bases between them. CDR3 DNA sequence: TGCGCCAGCAGCCAGTCCTCGGGACATCTCACAGATACGCAGTATTTT. Translating gives CASSQSSGHLTDTQYF.

V usage is TRBV5-1 and J usage is TRBJ1-4, with D possibly TRBD1 on 5 matching bases. CDR1 is SGHRS and CDR2 is YFSETQ in the germline V gene. This CDR3 has 14 amino acids. V was cut by 0 bases and J by 8 bases, with 11 bases left in between. CDR3 sequence: CASSLESWGEKLFF. The CDR3 DNA follows: TGCGCCAGCAGCTTGGAGTCCTGGGGGGAAAAACTGTTTTTT.

The chain couples TRBV12-3 or TRBV12-4 to TRBJ1-5; D is unclear. The CDR3 contains 13 residues. The V and J ends lost 3 bases and 5 bases respectively, with 8 bases between them. As DNA, the CDR3 is TGTGCCAGCAGTTTGATGGGAGATCAGCCCCAGCATTTT. Protein product: CASSLMGDQPQHF.

A few counts support this clonotype. This chain links TRBV19 with TRBJ1-1, with 9 bases aligning to TRBD1. Germline V CDR1 and CDR2: LNHDA, SQIVND (reference sequence). The CDR3 has 18 amino acids. V lost 5 bases to trimming and J lost 4 bases; unmatched junction nucleotides: 17. CDR3 amino acids: CASSQFGTGIGASTEAFF. CDR3 bases: TGTGCCAGTAGTCAATTTGGGACAGGGATTGGTGCCTCCACTGAAGCTTTCTTT.

This clonotype was seen more than once but under ten times. This chain connects TRBV18 to TRBJ1-2; 7 bases align to TRBD1. Looked up from germline, CDR1 is KGHSH and CDR2 is LQKENI. CDR3 length: 14 residues. V shed 3 bases, J shed 3 bases, and the junction held 4 bases outside the gene matches. CDR3 DNA: TGTGCCAGCTCACCCCGACAGGGAGACTATGGCTACACCTTC. Residues: CASSPRQGDYGYTF.

This clonotype was recorded many times. J is TRBJ2-1 and V is TRBV5-1; D not certain. The germline gives CDR1 SGHRS, CDR2 YFSETQ. Deletions cut 4 bases from V and 5 bases from J, with 13 bases between. The CDR3 is 14 amino acids. CDR3 region: CASSAGLGHNEQFF. In DNA, the CDR3 is TGCGCCAGCAGCGCCGGATTAGGTCACAATGAGCAGTTCTTC.

This chain joins TRBV7-6 and TRBJ2-7; maybe TRBD2 (6 bases). With 0 bases removed from V and 6 bases from J, the gap between germline ends came to 21 bases. The CDR3 length is 17 residues. The germline V gene encodes CDR1 SGHVS and CDR2 FNYEAQ. As DNA, the CDR3 is TGTGCCAGCAGCTTAGCGGATGGTGAAGGGCAGGGAGGCGAGCAGTACTTC. Translation: CASSLADGEGQGGEQYF.

This clonotype has just a few counts. This chain links TRBV18 with TRBJ1-4; 7 nucleotides line up with TRBD1. Per the germline V gene, CDR1 is KGHSH and CDR2 is LQKENI. Trimming at V came to 3 bases and at J to 8 bases, leaving 3 bases not matched to a gene. CDR3 length: 13 residues. DNA of the CDR3: TGTGCCAGCTCACCGAGACAGGGCGAAAAACTGTTTTTT. This sequence encodes CASSPRQGEKLFF.